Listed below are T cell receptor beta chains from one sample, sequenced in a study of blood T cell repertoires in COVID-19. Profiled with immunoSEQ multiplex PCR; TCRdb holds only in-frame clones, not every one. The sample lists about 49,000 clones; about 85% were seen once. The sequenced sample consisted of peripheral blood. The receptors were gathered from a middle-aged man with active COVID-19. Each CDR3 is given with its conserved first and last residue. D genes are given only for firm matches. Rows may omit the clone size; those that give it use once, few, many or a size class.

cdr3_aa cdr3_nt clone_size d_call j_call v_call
CASSLNGLAGNNEQFF TGTGCCAGCAGCTTAAATGGACTAGCGGGAAATAATGAGCAGTTCTTC . TRBD2 TRBJ2-1 TRBV7-9
CSVLPGQGNTQYF TGCAGCGTCCTTCCGGGACAGGGAAATACGCAGTATTTT . TRBD1 TRBJ2-3 TRBV29-1
CASVGLAGVYEQYF TGTGCCAGCGTGGGACTAGCGGGGGTCTACGAGCAGTACTTC . TRBD2 TRBJ2-7 TRBV28
CASSSGLRNSGNTIYF TGTGCCAGCAGTTCCGGACTGAGAAACTCTGGAAACACCATATATTTT . . TRBJ1-3 TRBV28
CASSPGTSGRGTQYF TGTGCCAGCAGCCCCGGGACTAGCGGGAGAGGTACGCAGTATTTT . TRBD2 TRBJ2-3 TRBV7-6
CASRTEDEQYF TGTGCCAGCCGGACAGAGGACGAGCAGTACTTC . . TRBJ2-7 TRBV6-5
CASSPRDRGYEQYF TGTGCCAGCAGCCCGCGGGACAGGGGCTACGAGCAGTACTTC . TRBD1 TRBJ2-7 TRBV9
CASSFPPHKPTNEKLFF TGTGCCAGCAGCTTTCCACCTCACAAACCAACTAATGAAAAACTGTTTTTT . . TRBJ1-4 TRBV11-2
CASSPWTGGGTEAFF TGTGCCAGCAGCCCCTGGACAGGGGGAGGCACTGAAGCTTTCTTT few TRBD1 TRBJ1-1 TRBV6-5
CASSERGETEAFF TGTGCCAGCAGTGAACGCGGGGAAACTGAAGCTTTCTTT few . TRBJ1-1 TRBV6-1
CAISRDTNTGELFF TGTGCCATCAGCAGGGACACTAACACCGGGGAGCTGTTTTTT . . TRBJ2-2 TRBV10-3
CASSPGGRSTQYF TGTGCCAGCAGTCCCGGGGGTAGATCTACGCAGTATTTT . . TRBJ2-3 TRBV11-3
CASSPDRGQGYTF TGTGCCAGCAGCCCTGACAGGGGGCAGGGCTACACCTTC . TRBD1 TRBJ1-2 TRBV7-3
CASSLDRAFDEQYF TGCGCCAGCAGCTTGGACAGGGCTTTTGACGAGCAGTACTTC . . TRBJ2-7 TRBV5-1
CSAEGQTNTEAFF TGCAGCGCTGAGGGACAGACGAACACTGAAGCTTTCTTT . TRBD1 TRBJ1-1 TRBV29-1
CASSLEASGRYEQYF TGTGCCAGCAGCTTAGAAGCTAGCGGGAGGTACGAGCAGTACTTC once TRBD2 TRBJ2-7 TRBV7-8
CASSVCRQGCNEQYF TGTGCCAGCAGCGTATGCCGACAGGGGTGTAACGAGCAGTACTTC . TRBD1 TRBJ2-7 TRBV9
CASSPGTARYNEQFF TGTGCCAGCAGTCCGGGGACAGCCCGTTACAATGAGCAGTTCTTC . TRBD1 TRBJ2-1 TRBV28
CASRLRGPNTGELFF TGTGCCAGCAGGCTCAGGGGTCCGAACACCGGGGAGCTGTTTTTT . . TRBJ2-2 TRBV3-1/TRBV3-2
CASTILGLAIDEQFF TGTGCCAGCACCATCTTGGGACTAGCGATTGATGAGCAGTTCTTC . TRBD2 TRBJ2-1 TRBV11-2
CATQTGAGTEAFF TGTGCCACCCAGACAGGGGCAGGCACTGAAGCTTTCTTT . TRBD1 TRBJ1-1 TRBV19
CATSRESRTVYSNQPQHF TGTGCCACCAGCAGAGAAAGCCGGACAGTCTATAGCAATCAGCCCCAGCATTTT . . TRBJ1-5 TRBV15
CASSRTANQPQHF TGTGCCAGCAGTCGGACAGCGAATCAGCCCCAGCATTTT . . TRBJ1-5 TRBV5-6
CAMEAGAPGELFF TGTGCCATGGAGGCAGGGGCCCCCGGGGAGCTGTTTTTT few . TRBJ2-2 TRBV12-3/TRBV12-4
CASSQEGRGTEAFF TGCGCCAGCAGCCAAGAGGGAAGGGGCACTGAAGCTTTCTTT . . TRBJ1-1 TRBV4-1
CASSILGQGPEKLFF TGTGCCAGTAGTATACTGGGACAGGGGCCTGAAAAACTGTTTTTT . TRBD1 TRBJ1-4 TRBV19
CASKIDYPNTGELFF TGTGCCAGTAAGATCGACTATCCGAACACCGGGGAGCTGTTTTTT . . TRBJ2-2 TRBV19
CASSQGFSGNTIYF TGTGCCAGCAGTCAGGGGTTCTCTGGAAACACCATATATTTT . . TRBJ1-3 TRBV6-6
CASRGGPSYEQYF TGTGCCAGCAGGGGAGGCCCGAGCTACGAGCAGTACTTC . . TRBJ2-7 TRBV11-2
CSVQPAGTGVPYF TGCAGCGTTCAACCCGCGGGGACAGGGGTCCCGTACTTC . TRBD1 TRBJ2-7 TRBV29-1
CASSPGLAGGPVDTQYF TGCGCCAGCAGCCCCGGACTAGCGGGAGGGCCGGTAGATACGCAGTATTTT . TRBD2 TRBJ2-3 TRBV5-1